This section outlines one T cell receptor beta chain sequence together with its context. Antigen specificity is unknown. This sample was taken from a study of shared clonotypes between healthy human individuals. The study, taken as a whole, reports: Read depth was anticipated to influence clonotype sharing among donors. Estimated richness was generally greater in naive than memory subsets. Non-shared clonotypes had lower generation probabilities than clonotypes shared by all four sorted-subset donors.

TCRdb's copy holds only in-frame clones and misses some; the assay was immunoSEQ multiplex PCR. The sample carries roughly 2,000,000 clones, just under 95% recorded once. CD8 cells regarded as naive lacked CD45RO, were positively chosen for CCR7, and omitted terminally differentiated effector memory CD45RA+ cells. Donors were healthy HIV-negative adults without recently reported acute infections or vaccinations. Germline CDR1 and CDR2: MNHEY and SVGAGI. The CDR3 runs to 15 residues. The ends were cut back, 7 bases at V and 5 bases at J, with 20 bases in the middle. The specimen sequenced was naive CD8+ T cells from PBMCs. The TCR comes from a man between 18 and 29 years old in good health. Some clones in this sample may be carry-over from other donors' samples. V usage is TRBV6-5 and J usage is TRBJ1-1; D may be TRBD1 (5 bases). The CDR3 here is CASTPGPGRETEAFF. CDR3 coding DNA: TGTGCCAGCACCCCGGGGCCGGGGAGGGAAACTGAAGCTTTCTTT.